The 19 T cell receptor beta chains given below trace back to one sample, sequenced in a study of monozygotic twins with inflammatory bowel disease. For each CDR3 protein, TCRdb gives one entry from its re-call of the 5' RACE reads, without DNA. The sample table sets out approximately 420,000 distinct CDR3 sequences. Source material: blood. These receptors came from a human donor with ulcerative colitis or Crohn's disease, or a healthy co-twin of an affected twin (not recorded which).

The rearrangement uses TRBV3-1 and TRBJ2-1; TCRdb outputs TRBD1, but without DNA this stays unchecked. CDR1 and CDR2 (germline): LGHDT, YNNKEL (reference sequence). CDR3 length: 18 amino acids. The CDR3 sequence: CASSQVSSGGWSYNEQFF.

V gene TRBV6-5 combines with J gene TRBJ1-1; TCRdb picks TRBD1, but there is no DNA to check that call. CDR1 is MNHEY and CDR2 is SVGAGI in the germline V gene. The CDR3 is 18 amino acids. CDR3 loop: CASSHPRDLLQGVREAFF.

The gene calls are TRBV4-2 and TRBJ2-3. The CDR3 has 16 amino acids. CDR1 LGHNA and CDR2 YNFKEQ come from the germline V gene. This CDR3 reads CASSQIAGEGTDTQYF.

V usage is TRBV20-1 and J usage is TRBJ2-7; TCRdb designates TRBD2, a call that cannot be tested without DNA. This CDR3 contains 18 residues. Per germline, CDR1 DFQATT and CDR2 SNEGSKA (reference sequence). The CDR3 here is CSARVGTSGSNKKYEQYF.

The chain recombines TRBV4-1 with TRBJ2-3. CDR3 length equals 17 residues. Germline V lookup: CDR1 MGHRA, CDR2 YSYEKL. CDR3 in amino acids: CASSQDRPLADTDTQYF.

The rearrangement uses TRBV5-6 and TRBJ2-5; with no DNA, the TCRdb D assignment of TRBD2 cannot be verified. This CDR3 region has 20 residues. Germline V gives CDR1 SGHDT, CDR2 YYEEEE. The CDR3 loop reads CASSRIGAVVGGPDQETQYF.

The CDR3 sequence is CASSPPTGAFREQYF. The chain links TRBV28 to TRBJ2-7; there is no DNA to check the TCRdb D call of TRBD1. Germline CDR1 MDHEN, CDR2 SYDVKM. The CDR3 contains 15 residues.

The chain uses TRBV7-6 and TRBJ2-2; the D gene TCRdb calls, TRBD2, cannot be checked with no DNA. The CDR3 loop spans 17 amino acids. Germline V gene lookup returns CDR1 SGHVS and CDR2 FNYEAQ. The chain's CDR3 is CASSRTSGGINTGELFF.

This chain joins TRBV15 and TRBJ2-3. The germline V gene encodes CDR1 LNHNV and CDR2 YYDKDF (reference sequence). The CDR3 totals 13 residues. This CDR3 reads CATSRDHTSAQYF.

This chain connects TRBV5-1 to TRBJ2-1; the TCRdb call, TRBD2, lacks DNA for checking. The germline CDR1 and CDR2 sequences are SGHRS and YFSETQ. The CDR3 extends over 16 amino acids. This CDR3 is CASSYGLAGVHNEQFF. Full variable domain (outside the CDR3, taken from reference TRBV5-1 and TRBJ2-1): KAGVTQTPRYLIKTRGQQVTLSCSPISGHRSVSWYQQTPGQGLQFLFEYFSETQRNKGNFPGRFSGRQFSNSRSEMNVSTLELGDSALYLCASSYGLAGVHNEQFFGPGTRLTVL.

The V and J genes are TRBV29-1 and TRBJ2-5; lacking DNA, the TRBD2 call made by TCRdb goes unchecked. Germline values: CDR1 SQVTM, CDR2 ANQGSEA. CDR3 length: 13 residues. The chain's CDR3 is CSGSTSGAETQYF.

V gene TRBV7-2 combines with J gene TRBJ2-1. Per germline, CDR1 SGHTA and CDR2 FQGNSA. The CDR3 is 12 amino acids. CDR3 amino acids: CASDDEYNEQFF.

V is TRBV20-1 and J is TRBJ1-1; no DNA is available, so the TRBD1 call from TCRdb remains unchecked. The CDR3 extends over 14 amino acids. The V gene's germline CDR1 is DFQATT and CDR2 SNEGSKA (reference sequence). This CDR3 reads CSAKKGAADTEAFF.

The chain links TRBV4-3 to TRBJ1-2. CDR1 and CDR2 from the germline V gene are LGHNA and YSLEER. The CDR3 covers 13 residues. CDR3 protein: CASSQDYGDGYTF.

The CDR3 reads CASSQEFWGNTEAFF. The rearrangement links TRBV4-1 to TRBJ1-1. From germline, CDR1 is MGHRA and CDR2 YSYEKL. The length of the CDR3 is 15 residues.

The chain recombines TRBV9 with TRBJ2-5; TCRdb selects TRBD1, and the lack of DNA leaves this call unchecked. The germline V gene encodes CDR1 SGDLS and CDR2 YYNGEE. The CDR3 has 14 residues. The CDR3 reads CASSDIEPGVTQYF.

V is TRBV5-4 and J is TRBJ1-1. CDR1 and CDR2 from the germline V gene are SGHNT and YYREEE (reference sequence). CDR3 length equals 13 residues. The CDR3 here is CASSLGIHTEAFF.

The V and J genes are TRBV7-2 and TRBJ1-2; there is no DNA to check the TCRdb D call of TRBD1. The germline V gene has CDR1 SGHTA and CDR2 FQGNSA. The CDR3 spans 16 residues. The CDR3 loop reads CASSLTEGGWGYGYTF.

The chain links TRBV4-2 to TRBJ2-7; TCRdb outputs TRBD2, but without DNA this stays unchecked. CDR3 length equals 16 residues. CDR1 and CDR2 (germline): LGHNA, YNFKEQ. CDR3 region: CASSSRGRLAGGQQYF.